One sample yielded the 15 T cell receptor beta chains listed below, sequenced in a study of vaccination and CD4 T cells after COVID-19. Cultured CD4+ T cells had their DNA profiled by the Oncomine TCR Beta short-read assay. TCRdb ran MiXCR on the PCR reads and lists one entry per CDR3 protein. This table holds roughly 10,000 distinct CDR3 sequences, about 30% found once. Antigens of these TCRs are unknown. Treatment defined: roughly ten-day PBMC culture with coronavirus spike peptide pools or control peptides (ViraFEST assay). Sequenced sample: cultured CD4+ T cells from blood. The receptors stem from a human donor with COVID-19.

The chain joins TRBV20-1 to TRBJ2-1; 15 bases map to TRBD2. The CDR3 runs to 19 residues. V trimming: 4 bases; J trimming: 0 bases; junction bases outside the gene matches: 10. Germline V gene data show CDR1 as DFQATT and CDR2 as SNEGSKA (reference sequence). CDR3: CSAKPVGLAGGSSYNEQFF. The CDR3 DNA follows: TGCAGTGCTAAGCCTGTAGGACTAGCGGGGGGGAGCTCCTACAATGAGCAGTTCTTC.

There are a few counts of this clonotype. The chain joins TRBV19 to TRBJ2-5, with D uncertain. The germline CDR1 and CDR2 sequences are LNHDA and SQIVND (reference sequence). V was cut by 3 bases and J by 5 bases, with 10 bases left in between. This CDR3 is 13 amino acids long. In nucleotides, the CDR3 is TGTGCCAGTAGTATTCGAGCATACGAGACCCAGTACTTC. This gives the protein CASSIRAYETQYF.

This clonotype has only one observation. V and J are TRBV24-1 and TRBJ2-1; 7 positions match TRBD1. CDR1 and CDR2 from the germline V gene are KGHDR and SFDVKD. V gave up 7 bases and J gave up 4 bases; unmatched junction bases: 6. CDR3 size: 14 residues. The CDR3 DNA sequence: TGTGCCACCAGAGGGACAGATAGATACAATGAGCAGTTCTTC. Translating it yields CATRGTDRYNEQFF.

A few counts support this clonotype. The chain employs TRBV11-2 and TRBJ2-3, with 11 bases matching TRBD2. Germline V gene lookup returns CDR1 SGHAT and CDR2 FQNNGV. The CDR3 length is 16 residues. J lost 8 bases, V lost 1 base, and 8 bases had no gene match. The CDR3 nucleotides read TGTGCCAGCAGCTTAGCCCTAGCGGGGGGCGAGGGTACGCAGTATTTT. Amino acid sequence: CASSLALAGGEGTQYF.

This clonotype was picked up a small number of times. The chain uses TRBV10-3 and TRBJ2-3; D is unresolved. The CDR3 extends over 14 amino acids. Trimming took off 1 base at V and 2 bases at J, with 7 bases between the two ends. Germline loops: CDR1 ENHRY, CDR2 SYGVKD. The CDR3 sequence: CAISELLTTDTQYF. CDR3 nucleotide sequence: TGTGCCATCAGTGAGTTACTTACCACAGATACGCAGTATTTT.

The chain has TRBV4-1 and TRBJ2-7; TRBD1 agrees at 9 bases. V was clipped by 9 bases and J by 6 bases; unmatched bases: 9. This CDR3 contains 13 residues. CDR1 is MGHRA and CDR2 is YSYEKL in the germline V gene. CDR3 coding DNA: TGCGCCAGAATAAATGGACAGGGGTGCGAGCAGTACTTC. This translates into CARINGQGCEQYF.

The gene calls are TRBV5-1 and TRBJ2-4, with D perhaps being TRBD1 or TRBD2 (5 bases each). The germline V gene has CDR1 SGHRS and CDR2 YFSETQ. CDR3 length: 16 amino acids. V was pared by 4 bases and J by 0 bases, with 14 bases between. This CDR3 is CASSVPGSLAKNIQYF. The CDR3 DNA follows: TGCGCCAGCAGCGTGCCAGGGAGTTTAGCCAAAAACATTCAGTACTTC.

This clonotype came up a few times. CDR3 bases: TGTGCCAGCAGTGACTCGTATGGCGGGGAGCTGTTTTTT. It specifies CASSDSYGGELFF. V is TRBV6-4 and J is TRBJ2-2; no definite D call. The CDR3 sequence is 13 residues long. Trimming stripped 0 bases from V and 7 bases from J, with 6 bases between. Germline CDR1 is MRHNA and CDR2 is SNTAGT.

This chain joins TRBV20-1 and TRBJ2-5, with a tentative D call TRBD1 (6 bases). Germline CDR1 DFQATT, CDR2 SNEGSKA (reference sequence). Trimming shortened V by 4 bases and J by 1 base, and 16 bases separated the two germline ends. The CDR3 is 15 amino acids. The CDR3, as DNA: TGCAGTGCTACCGATCCCTTAGGGGGCCAAGAGACCCAGTACTTC. It specifies CSATDPLGGQETQYF.

This clonotype was counted only a few times. This chain links TRBV20-1 with TRBJ1-3; the D gene is possibly TRBD1 (5 bases). Trimming removed 0 bases at V and 4 bases at J, with 13 bases between. Germline CDR1 DFQATT, CDR2 SNEGSKA (reference sequence). There are 15 residues in the CDR3. The CDR3 DNA reads TGCAGTGCTAGAGATGGCGGGGGAGCAGGAAACACCATATATTTT. Amino acids: CSARDGGGAGNTIYF.

This sequence joins TRBV11-3 and TRBJ2-3; unclear D gene. With 0 bases removed from V and 1 base from J, the gap between germline ends came to 11 bases. Germline V gene data show CDR1 as SGHNT and CDR2 as YENEEA. This CDR3 region has 16 residues. The CDR3 region is CASSLDSPRGTDTQYF. The CDR3 coding sequence is TGTGCCAGCAGCTTAGACTCCCCGCGAGGCACAGATACGCAGTATTTT.

J is TRBJ1-3 and V is TRBV10-3, with a possible D match to TRBD1 (6 bases). CDR3 length equals 16 residues. Germline V gene data show CDR1 as ENHRY and CDR2 as SYGVKD. V was shortened by 0 bases and J by 4 bases, with 13 bases between the two germline ends. The CDR3 bases are TGTGCCATCAGTGAGTCCCGCGTCAGGGGAGGAAACACCATATATTTT. Encoded protein: CAISESRVRGGNTIYF.

There are a few counts of this clonotype. This sequence joins TRBV2 and TRBJ2-2, with 10 bases fitting TRBD2. Trimming took 4 bases from V and 4 from J; bases not matched to a gene: 9. Looked up from germline, CDR1 is SNHLY and CDR2 is FYNNEI. The CDR3 extends over 17 amino acids. CDR3 protein: CASSGLLAGVSTGELFF. The CDR3 nucleotides read TGTGCCAGCAGTGGACTCCTAGCGGGGGTTAGCACCGGGGAGCTGTTTTTT.

The gene calls are TRBV27 and TRBJ1-5, with D unresolved. Germline V gene lookup returns CDR1 MNHEY and CDR2 SMNVEV (reference sequence). This CDR3 has 15 amino acids. With 3 bases removed from V and 4 bases from J, the gap between germline ends came to 13 bases. This CDR3 is CASSFGSGRNQPQHF. For the CDR3, the DNA is TGTGCCAGCAGTTTCGGGTCGGGGAGAAATCAGCCCCAGCATTTT.

The chain uses TRBV12-3 or TRBV12-4 and TRBJ2-7; D is perhaps TRBD1 or TRBD2 (5 bases each). CDR3 length equals 15 residues. V lost 5 bases and J 6 bases, leaving 20 bases between the germline ends. CDR3 sequence: CASSPTGTGMGEQYF. The CDR3 nucleotides are TGTGCCAGCAGTCCAACCGGGACGGGCATGGGCGAGCAGTACTTC.